Presented here are 14 T cell receptor beta chains from one specimen sequenced in a study of blood T cell repertoires in COVID-19. Using immunoSEQ multiplex PCR, the repertoire was profiled, and TCRdb retains in-frame clones only, with some absent. This table has approximately 250,000 clones, around 88% appearing once. Material for sequencing was PBMCs or T cells enriched from blood (not recorded which). The source of these receptors is a woman aged 40 to 49 with acute COVID-19.

This clone has a single count. The chain combines TRBV28 with TRBJ1-6; TRBD1 agrees at 7 bases. The CDR3 is made up of 15 amino acids. From germline, CDR1 is MDHEN and CDR2 SYDVKM. Trimming removed 4 bases from V and 8 bases from J; junction bases left unmatched: 8. Here the CDR3 reads CASSYPDRNHSPLHF. CDR3 bases: TGTGCCAGCAGTTACCCGGACAGGAACCATTCACCCCTCCACTTT. Supplemented by reference TRBV28 and TRBJ1-6, the full variable domain reads DVKVTQSSRYLVKRTGEKVFLECVQDMDHENMFWYRQDPGLGLRLIYFSYDVKMKEKGDIPEGYSVSREKKERFSLILESASTNQTSMYLCASSYPDRNHSPLHFGNGTRLTVT.

This clone was seen once. The V gene is TRBV4-1, the J gene TRBJ1-2; TRBD1 aligns across 8 bases. Germline lookup yields CDR1 MGHRA and CDR2 YSYEKL. Trimming removed 5 bases from V and 4 bases from J; junction bases left unmatched: 12. The CDR3 spans 16 residues. CDR3 sequence: CASSVGDRTFSYGYTF. CDR3 DNA: TGCGCCAGCAGCGTCGGGGACAGGACATTCTCCTATGGCTACACCTTC.

The CDR3 reads CASSQDPGRLQPQHF. Here the CDR3 DNA reads TGCGCCAGCAGCCAAGATCCAGGCAGGCTGCAGCCCCAGCATTTT. J is TRBJ1-5 and V is TRBV4-1; D not resolved. Trimming took 0 bases from V and 7 from J, leaving 13 bases between them. Germline lookup yields CDR1 MGHRA and CDR2 YSYEKL. CDR3 length: 15 amino acids.

The table lists this clone with a count of one. The gene calls are TRBV7-2 and TRBJ1-2, with a weak D call TRBD1 (5 bases). V was trimmed by 1 base and J by 7 bases, leaving 10 bases between them. Germline values: CDR1 SGHTA, CDR2 FQGNSA. This CDR3 has 13 residues. The DNA of the CDR3 is TGTGCCAGCAGCTTAGAAGGGGCCGCTGGCTACACCTTC. Protein: CASSLEGAAGYTF.

CDR3 sequence reads: CASSPRPSGWDNEQFF. CDR3 bases: TGTGCCAGCAGCCCCCGGCCTAGCGGGTGGGACAATGAGCAGTTCTTC. J is TRBJ2-1 and V is TRBV7-9; 8 nucleotides line up with TRBD2. Germline CDR1 is SEHNR and CDR2 is FQNEAQ (reference sequence). The V gene end was trimmed by 5 bases and the J gene end by 5 bases; junction bases not matched to a gene: 11. The CDR3 covers 16 residues.

The rearrangement joins TRBV27 to TRBJ2-2; the match to TRBD2 covers 7 bases. The CDR3 extends over 15 amino acids. The trim removed 6 bases at V and 2 bases at J, leaving 6 bases unmatched. Germline V gives CDR1 MNHEY, CDR2 SMNVEV (reference sequence). CDR3 region: CASRWSGTNTGELFF. In DNA, the CDR3 is TGTGCCAGCAGATGGAGCGGGACTAACACCGGGGAGCTGTTTTTT.

The rearrangement links TRBV4-1 to TRBJ1-5; no definite D call. Germline values: CDR1 MGHRA, CDR2 YSYEKL. The CDR3 is 15 residues long. Between the trimmed V and J ends, which lost 0 bases and 3 bases, there was a span of 9 bases. The CDR3 DNA sequence: TGCGCCAGCAGCCAAGAAGCGGACCCCAATCAGCCCCAGCATTTT. It codes for CASSQEADPNQPQHF.

The V gene is TRBV9, the J gene TRBJ2-7; 13 nucleotides line up with TRBD2. The CDR3 runs 14 residues. CDR1 is SGDLS and CDR2 is YYNGEE in the germline V gene. The V and J ends lost 8 bases and 7 bases, in that order; junction bases with no gene match: 9. The chain's CDR3 is CARRLAGGLWEQYV. CDR3 coding DNA: TGTGCCAGGAGACTAGCGGGAGGTCTCTGGGAGCAGTACGTC.

The chain employs TRBV18 and TRBJ1-2; TRBD1 matches 10 bases. With V trimmed by 6 bases and J by 4 bases, 8 bases remained unmatched. The germline CDR1 and CDR2 sequences are KGHSH and LQKENI. The CDR3 sequence is 15 residues long. The CDR3 sequence is CASSAGTGVTYGYTF. CDR3 coding DNA: TGTGCCAGCTCCGCCGGGACAGGGGTTACCTATGGCTACACCTTC.

The rearrangement uses TRBV24-1 and TRBJ2-1, with 9 bases fitting TRBD2. The CDR3 runs to 16 residues. CDR1 is KGHDR, CDR2 SFDVKD, per germline. The junction had 11 bases not matched to a gene; V was cut back by 4 bases and J by 8 bases. CDR3 loop: CATSDPSAGGRDEQFF. The CDR3 nucleotides read TGTGCCACCAGTGACCCATCAGCGGGAGGTCGGGATGAGCAGTTCTTC.

In this sample, this clone turned up many times. This chain links TRBV4-2 with TRBJ1-2, with TRBD1 matching over 7 bases. Germline CDR1 and CDR2: LGHNA and YNFKEQ. The CDR3 consists of 15 residues. Germline trimming cut 1 base from V and 6 bases from J; bases unmatched to any gene: 8. CDR3 region: CASSQGPGGRNGYTF. The CDR3 DNA follows: TGTGCCAGCAGCCAAGGTCCAGGGGGTCGGAATGGCTACACCTTC.

This chain connects TRBV2 to TRBJ1-2; D uncertain. Trimming left V 7 bases short and J 0 bases short, with 15 bases between. The CDR3 is made up of 15 amino acids. Germline lookup yields CDR1 SNHLY and CDR2 FYNNEI. The CDR3 DNA follows: TGTGCCAGCACTCCATCAGGTTTAGCTAACTATGGCTACACCTTC. Amino acids: CASTPSGLANYGYTF.

This clone was picked up a small number of times. The gene calls are TRBV7-6 and TRBJ1-3; D possibly corresponds to TRBD1 (5 bases). Germline V gene data show CDR1 as SGHVS and CDR2 as FNYEAQ. V was pared by 3 bases and J by 0 bases, with 9 bases between. The CDR3 loop spans 15 amino acids. In DNA, the CDR3 is TGTGCCAGCAGCTTGGGGCCCCCCTCTGGAAACACCATATATTTT. It is translated as CASSLGPPSGNTIYF.

The genes are TRBV7-8 and TRBJ2-1; 8 bases align to TRBD2. V shed 1 base, J shed 2 bases, and the junction held 1 base outside the gene matches. The germline V gene encodes CDR1 SGHVS and CDR2 FQNEAQ. The CDR3 runs to 15 residues. CDR3 sequence (DNA): TGTGCCAGCAGCTTAGTCGGGGGGGCCTACAATGAGCAGTTCTTC. Its translation is CASSLVGGAYNEQFF.